Each of the 19 T cell receptor beta chains below was sequenced from the same sample in a study of spatial heterogeneity in lung cancer. The time point: blood at routine non-recurrence follow-up after resection. Without sorting, whole RNA was sequenced from tumor, nontumor lung or frozen PBMC. TCRdb called the 5' RACE reads again in MiXCR, with one record for every CDR3 protein. This table has more than 95,000 distinct CDR3 sequences, more than 10% appearing once. This material consisted of PBMCs, taken at follow-up. The source of these receptors is a male donor with early-stage non-small cell lung cancer.

V is TRBV12-3 or TRBV12-4 and J is TRBJ2-1, with TRBD2 matching 8 bases. This CDR3 has 13 residues. The junction had 3 bases not matched to a gene; V was cut back by 6 bases and J by 5 bases. The CDR3 nucleotides read TGTGCCAGCAGGCTAGCGGGTAACAATGAGCAGTTCTTC. Amino acids: CASRLAGNNEQFF.

V and J are TRBV28 and TRBJ2-7, with TRBD1 matching over 11 bases. The germline V gene has CDR1 MDHEN and CDR2 SYDVKM. This CDR3 is built from 16 residues. V trimming: 5 bases; J trimming: 3 bases; junction bases outside the gene matches: 9. This chain's CDR3 is CASSPLGQGAYYEQYF. CDR3 nucleotides: TGTGCCAGCAGTCCCCTCGGACAGGGGGCTTACTACGAGCAGTACTTC.

This clonotype was seen a handful of times. The chain combines TRBV5-1 with TRBJ2-7, with D perhaps TRBD2 (5 bases). The CDR3 contains 15 residues. V dropped 4 bases and J dropped 3 bases, with 17 bases sitting between them. Per the germline V gene, CDR1 is SGHRS and CDR2 is YFSETQ. CDR3 DNA sequence: TGCGCCAGCAGCCCCCGCGAGGGCAGGCACTACGAGCAGTACTTC. Its protein is CASSPREGRHYEQYF.

The sample holds a few counts of this clonotype. The rearrangement joins TRBV5-1 to TRBJ1-2, with 7 positions matching TRBD1. The CDR3 covers 14 residues. CDR1 is SGHRS, CDR2 YFSETQ, per germline. V was pared by 0 bases and J by 3 bases, with 2 bases of the junction left unmatched. CDR3 region: CASSLEGTDYGYTF. Written as DNA, the CDR3 is TGCGCCAGCAGCTTGGAAGGGACAGACTATGGCTACACCTTC. Complete variable domain (other parts from reference TRBV5-1 and TRBJ1-2): KAGVTQTPRYLIKTRGQQVTLSCSPISGHRSVSWYQQTPGQGLQFLFEYFSETQRNKGNFPGRFSGRQFSNSRSEMNVSTLELGDSALYLCASSLEGTDYGYTFGSGTRLTVV.

This clonotype has a count of ten or more. The rearrangement joins TRBV6-5 to TRBJ2-7; 7 bases match TRBD1. Unmatched junction bases numbered 12, after V lost 6 bases and J lost 4 bases. CDR1 is MNHEY, CDR2 SVGAGI, per germline. The CDR3 totals 15 residues. The CDR3, as DNA: TGTGCCAGCAGACCCTCGGCAGGGGGTTGGTACGAGCAGTACTTC. This gives the protein CASRPSAGGWYEQYF.

This clonotype showed up just a few times. J is TRBJ2-7 and V is TRBV10-3, with D maybe TRBD2 (6 bases). Between the trimmed V and J ends, which lost 6 bases and 5 bases, there was a span of 14 bases. This CDR3 has 13 amino acids. The germline CDR1 and CDR2 sequences are ENHRY and SYGVKD. The DNA for the CDR3 is TGTGCCATCAGCCCATGGGGGGAGGACGAGCAGTACTTC. This translates into CAISPWGEDEQYF.

This clonotype was seen repeatedly, ten times or more. V usage is TRBV7-9 and J usage is TRBJ1-3; D not certain. Germline CDR1 SEHNR, CDR2 FQNEAQ (reference sequence). There are 13 residues in the CDR3. V was clipped by 5 bases and J by 1 base, with 6 bases between them. Here the CDR3 reads CASSLSSGNTIYF. CDR3 coding DNA: TGTGCCAGCAGCCTTTCTTCTGGAAACACCATATATTTT.

This clonotype came up many times. The chain combines TRBV27 with TRBJ2-1; TRBD1 might be the D (5 bases). The ends were cut back, 8 bases at V and 5 bases at J, with 19 bases in the middle. There are 15 residues in the CDR3. CDR1 and CDR2 (germline): MNHEY, SMNVEV (reference sequence). This CDR3 is CASRRGRAENNEQFF. Written as DNA, the CDR3 is TGTGCCAGCCGCCGCGGCAGGGCGGAAAACAATGAGCAGTTCTTC.

This chain uses TRBV20-1 with TRBJ2-3, with D possibly being TRBD1 (5 bases). V was pared by 5 bases and J by 3 bases, with 12 bases between. The germline V gene has CDR1 DFQATT and CDR2 SNEGSKA (reference sequence). The CDR3 has 13 amino acids. The CDR3 nucleotides are TGCAGTGCTCCAGGGATTGGGACAGATACGCAGTATTTT. Protein sequence: CSAPGIGTDTQYF.

Ten or more counts support this clonotype. The chain employs TRBV20-1 and TRBJ1-5; no reliable D call. Germline V lookup: CDR1 DFQATT, CDR2 SNEGSKA (reference sequence). This CDR3 spans 15 amino acids. V shed 0 bases and J shed 4 bases, with 13 bases lying between them. CDR3 sequence (DNA): TGCAGTGCTAGAGATCATCGCCCGACAAATCAGCCCCAGCATTTT. Translation: CSARDHRPTNQPQHF.

This sequence joins TRBV12-3 or TRBV12-4 and TRBJ1-6; 7 bases align to TRBD1. V shed 6 bases, J shed 4 bases, and the junction held 3 bases outside the gene matches. CDR3 size: 14 residues. The CDR3 loop reads CASRTGQYNSPLHF. The DNA of the CDR3 is TGTGCCAGCAGAACGGGACAGTATAATTCACCCCTCCACTTT.

This clonotype was seen more than once but under ten times. The rearrangement links TRBV7-2 to TRBJ1-6, with 8 bases identical to TRBD1. This CDR3 has 15 residues. CDR1 is SGHTA, CDR2 FQGNSA, per germline. The V and J ends lost 5 bases and 8 bases, in that order; junction bases with no gene match: 8. The CDR3 coding sequence is TGTGCCAGCAGCCGACGACAGGGGAATCATTCACCCCTCCACTTT. Amino acid sequence: CASSRRQGNHSPLHF.

The chain recombines TRBV5-5 with TRBJ1-3; D is ambiguous. Germline assignment: CDR1 SGHKS and CDR2 YYEKEE (reference sequence). Trimming pared 5 bases from V and 0 bases from J, leaving 12 bases between. There are 15 residues in the CDR3. CDR3 DNA sequence: TGTGCCAGCAGTCCCACGGGCCTCTCTGGAAACACCATATATTTT. It translates to CASSPTGLSGNTIYF.

This clonotype was seen only a few times. The gene calls are TRBV7-2 and TRBJ2-3, with TRBD2 matching over 9 bases. The CDR3 spans 16 residues. Trimming at V came to 2 bases and at J to 7 bases, leaving 10 bases not matched to a gene. In germline, CDR1 is SGHTA, CDR2 FQGNSA. The CDR3 reads CASSLSGRGGLNTQYF. For the CDR3, the DNA is TGTGCCAGCAGCTTATCTGGGCGGGGGGGCCTTAATACGCAGTATTTT.

This chain uses TRBV12-3 or TRBV12-4 with TRBJ1-1, with TRBD1 matching over 9 bases. The V and J ends lost 4 bases and 6 bases, in that order; junction bases with no gene match: 15. This CDR3 is 17 amino acids long. The CDR3 coding sequence is TGTGCCAGCAGTTCAACCGCCGGGGGACAGGGTTTTTCTGAAGCTTTCTTT. Its translation: CASSSTAGGQGFSEAFF.

For the CDR3, the DNA is TGTGCCAGCATGGCCTCTTACGACGGAAACACCATATATTTT. It translates to CASMASYDGNTIYF. The gene calls are TRBV6-5 and TRBJ1-3; no reliable D call. The CDR3 totals 14 residues. Germline loops: CDR1 MNHEY, CDR2 SVGAGI. V lost 7 bases and J lost 4, with 14 bases in between.

The table lists this clonotype with many counts. This rearrangement joins TRBV5-4 to TRBJ1-6; tentative D call: TRBD1 (6 bases). Trimming removed 3 bases at V and 9 bases at J, with 19 bases between. The CDR3 length is 16 residues. Germline V CDR1 and CDR2: SGHNT, YYREEE (reference sequence). CDR3 amino acids: CASSSHITGKGSPLHF. CDR3 nucleotides: TGTGCCAGCAGCTCACATATAACAGGGAAGGGTTCACCCCTCCACTTT.

This clonotype has only a few counts. One end of the junction varies from germline; a read error may be responsible. The chain recombines TRBV25-1 with TRBJ1-1; 8 bases match TRBD1. Germline CDR1 reads MGHDK; CDR2 reads SYGVNS. The length of the CDR3 is 13 residues. The CDR3 reads CASTRTGNSEAFF. Written as DNA, the CDR3 is TGTGCCAGCACAAGGACAGGGAACTCTGAAGCTTTCTTT.

This clonotype was detected a few times. CDR3 DNA: TGTGCCAGCAGCGTAGGGACAGGGGGTTTCACCGGGGAGCTGTTTTTT. It encodes CASSVGTGGFTGELFF. J is TRBJ2-2 and V is TRBV9; 10 bases line up with TRBD1. The CDR3 totals 16 residues. Trimming took 0 bases from V and 4 from J; bases not matched to a gene: 3. The germline CDR1 and CDR2 sequences are SGDLS and YYNGEE.